A single sample is the source of the 3 T cell receptor beta chains below, sequenced in a study of T cell repertoires in cytomegalovirus infection. Via MiXCR, TCRdb re-called the reads, giving one row per CDR3 protein. This sample has tens of thousands of distinct CDR3 sequences, with 15% to 25% found just once. The antigens for these receptors are not known. Sequenced material: CD8+ T cells from cultured PBMCs, taken from culture after CMV antigen stimulation. The receptors derive from a human donor in good health (CMV status not recorded). Some clones in this sample may be carry-over from other donors' samples.

This clonotype has only a few counts. The gene calls are TRBV12-3 or TRBV12-4 and TRBJ2-1; 12 bases line up with TRBD2. The CDR3 contains 16 residues. V was pared by 1 base and J by 4 bases, with 2 bases of the junction left unmatched. CDR3 in DNA: TGTGCCAGCAGTTTAGGACTAGCGGGGGAATACAATGAGCAGTTCTTC. This encodes CASSLGLAGEYNEQFF.

In this sample, this clonotype turned up a few times. This chain links TRBV7-2 with TRBJ1-1; tentatively, D is TRBD1 (5 bases). With 0 bases removed from V and 1 base from J, the gap between germline ends came to 9 bases. The CDR3 is made up of 15 amino acids. Germline CDR1 SGHTA, CDR2 FQGNSA. CDR3 in DNA: TGTGCCAGCAGCTTAGCGAGGGGTGCGAACACTGAAGCTTTCTTT. Translated: CASSLARGANTEAFF.

The chain couples TRBV7-2 to TRBJ1-2; D is unclear. V was pared by 3 bases and J by 3 bases, with 17 bases between. CDR3 length equals 16 residues. Germline lookup yields CDR1 SGHTA and CDR2 FQGNSA. CDR3 loop: CASSLLALWRYYGYTF. CDR3 coding DNA: TGTGCCAGCAGCTTGTTGGCATTATGGCGATACTATGGCTACACCTTC.